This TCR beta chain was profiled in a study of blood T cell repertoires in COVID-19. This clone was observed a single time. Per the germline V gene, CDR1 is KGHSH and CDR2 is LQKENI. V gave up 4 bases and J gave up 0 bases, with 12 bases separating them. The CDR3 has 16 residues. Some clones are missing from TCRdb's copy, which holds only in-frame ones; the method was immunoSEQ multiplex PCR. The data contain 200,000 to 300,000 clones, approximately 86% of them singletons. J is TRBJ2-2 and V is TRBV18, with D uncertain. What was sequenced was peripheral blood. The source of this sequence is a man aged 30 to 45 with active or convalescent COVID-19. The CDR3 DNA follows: TGTGCCAGCTCACTCCCGACAAGGACGAACACCGGGGAGCTGTTTTTT. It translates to CASSLPTRTNTGELFF.